This T cell receptor beta chain stems from a study of CD8 T cells in ankylosing spondylitis (dated by TCRdb to about 2017). Regarding the complete study: The study profiled T cell receptor beta repertoires in healthy donors and ankylosing spondylitis patients to find disease-linked TCR variants. The full study cohort was made up of 25 ankylosing spondylitis patients and 108 healthy donors. Samples of peripheral blood were taken, and for ankylosing spondylitis patients, synovial fluid was collected as well. The investigation overall reported the following: A CD8+ phenotype was shown by the disease-linked clones, which were found at relatively low frequencies in peripheral blood. Significant enrichment of the disease-linked clones was reported in matched synovial fluid samples from ankylosing spondylitis patients. Blood from ankylosing spondylitis patients appeared to be characterized by a TCR beta motif made up of several highly homologous amino acid variants. Some TCR beta motif variants had previously been reported in synovial fluid and blood of reactive arthritis patients, which suggested common disease-initiation mechanisms.

With respect to this clonotype: Its specific antigen is unknown. No clone much larger than this one lies a single base away; base qualities are absent.

The listed sequencing device is Illumina HiSeq 2500. Quantitative 5'-RACE with molecular barcodes was used to prepare TCR beta libraries. The authors' pipeline ran thus. Disease-linked TCR variants were identified with a new computational method built on a probabilistic model of VDJ rearrangement. TCRdb reprocessing: public reads trimmed at Q25 with fastp, clones called with MiXCR, in-frame beta chains kept. Every CDR3 protein is listed once, alongside the most common genes and DNA of its rows. What appears here as the V and J calls and clone size reflects TCRdb's work, not the paper's. The sample table shows 300,000 to 350,000 distinct CDR3 sequences, and 20% are seen once. The top ten constitute roughly 4% of the sample. The CDR3 goes from the cysteine to the phenylalanine over 13 residues. Only the CDR3 DNA is retained, 39 bases long and in frame from the first base. CDR1 and CDR2, looked up from the germline V gene (reference sequence), are DFQATT and SNEGSKA. The junction shows trimming of 3 bases on V and 4 bases on J, plus 12 bases between the germline ends.

The V and J segments used are TRBV20-1 and TRBJ1-2, with the D gene too uncertain to name. The source of this sequence is a female donor with ankylosing spondylitis or in good health (not recorded which). The sequenced sample consisted of blood, either unsorted or a sorted T cell fraction (not recorded which). The DNA sequence is given as TGCAGTGCTAGTGTGGGGTTAGGCTATGGCTACACCTTC. Translation gives CSASVGLGYGYTF.